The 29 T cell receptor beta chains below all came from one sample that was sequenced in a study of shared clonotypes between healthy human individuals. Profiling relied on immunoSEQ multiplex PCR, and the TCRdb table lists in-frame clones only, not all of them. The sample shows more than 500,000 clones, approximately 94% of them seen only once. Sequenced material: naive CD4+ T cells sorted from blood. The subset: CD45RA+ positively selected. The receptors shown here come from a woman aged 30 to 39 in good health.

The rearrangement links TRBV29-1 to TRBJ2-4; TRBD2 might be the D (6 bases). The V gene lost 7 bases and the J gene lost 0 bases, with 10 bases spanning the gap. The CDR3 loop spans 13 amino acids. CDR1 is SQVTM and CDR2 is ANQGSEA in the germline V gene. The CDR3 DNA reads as TGCAGCGCCGGGGAGGTAGCCAAAAACATTCAGTACTTC. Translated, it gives CSAGEVAKNIQYF.

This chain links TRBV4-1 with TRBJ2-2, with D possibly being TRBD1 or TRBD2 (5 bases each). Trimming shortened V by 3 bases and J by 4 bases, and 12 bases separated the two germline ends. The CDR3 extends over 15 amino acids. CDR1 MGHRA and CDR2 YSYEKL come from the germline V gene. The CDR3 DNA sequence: TGCGCCAGCAGCCATCTCTATGGGGGCACCGGGGAGCTGTTTTTT. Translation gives CASSHLYGGTGELFF.

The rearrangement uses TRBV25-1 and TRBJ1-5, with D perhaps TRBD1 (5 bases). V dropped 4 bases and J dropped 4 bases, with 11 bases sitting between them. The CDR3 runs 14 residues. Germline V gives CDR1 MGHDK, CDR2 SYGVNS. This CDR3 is CASSGPQGNQPQHF. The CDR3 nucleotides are TGTGCCAGCAGTGGGCCCCAGGGAAATCAGCCCCAGCATTTT. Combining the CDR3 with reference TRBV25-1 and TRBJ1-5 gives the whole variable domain EADIYQTPRYLVIGTGKKITLECSQTMGHDKMYWYQQDPGMELHLIHYSYGVNSTEKGDLSSESTVSRIRTEHFPLTLESARPSHTSQYLCASSGPQGNQPQHFGDGTRLSIL.

The CDR3 DNA follows: TGCGCCAGCAGCCAAGATAATCGAGGGGCGCGGTACGAGCAGTACTTC. Translated: CASSQDNRGARYEQYF. The V and J genes are TRBV4-1 and TRBJ2-7; D is perhaps TRBD1 or TRBD2 (5 bases each). Germline V gives CDR1 MGHRA, CDR2 YSYEKL. The CDR3 runs 16 residues. V was trimmed by 0 bases and J by 4 bases, leaving 16 bases between them.

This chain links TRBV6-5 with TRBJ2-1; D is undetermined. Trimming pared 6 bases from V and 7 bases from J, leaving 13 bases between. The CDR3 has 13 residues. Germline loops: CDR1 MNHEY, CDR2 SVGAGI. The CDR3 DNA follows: TGTGCCAGCAGCACGGAATATCTGAATGAGCAGTTCTTC. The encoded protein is CASSTEYLNEQFF.

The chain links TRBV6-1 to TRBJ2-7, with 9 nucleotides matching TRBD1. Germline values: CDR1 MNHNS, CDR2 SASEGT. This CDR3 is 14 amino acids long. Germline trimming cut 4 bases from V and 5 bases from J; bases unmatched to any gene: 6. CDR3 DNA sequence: TGTGCCAGCAGTGCGGGACAGGGTTTCCACGAGCAGTACTTC. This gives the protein CASSAGQGFHEQYF.

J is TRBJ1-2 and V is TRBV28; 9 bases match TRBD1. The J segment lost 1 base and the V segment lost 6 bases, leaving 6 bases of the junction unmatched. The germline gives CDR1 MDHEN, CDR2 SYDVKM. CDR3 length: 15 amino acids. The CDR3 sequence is CASSPTGGDNYGYTF. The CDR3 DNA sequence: TGTGCCAGCAGCCCTACAGGGGGCGATAACTATGGCTACACCTTC.

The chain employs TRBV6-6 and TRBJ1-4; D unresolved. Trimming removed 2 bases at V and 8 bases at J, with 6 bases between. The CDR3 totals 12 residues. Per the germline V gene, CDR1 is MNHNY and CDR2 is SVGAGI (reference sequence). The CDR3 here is CASSYTIEKLFF. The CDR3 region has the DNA TGTGCCAGCAGTTACACGATAGAAAAACTGTTTTTT.

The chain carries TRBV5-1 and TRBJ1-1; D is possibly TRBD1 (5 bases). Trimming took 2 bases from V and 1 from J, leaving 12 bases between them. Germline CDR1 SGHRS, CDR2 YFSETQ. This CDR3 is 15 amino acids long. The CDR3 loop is CASSFAGEENTEAFF. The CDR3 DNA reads TGCGCCAGCAGCTTCGCGGGGGAGGAGAACACTGAAGCTTTCTTT.

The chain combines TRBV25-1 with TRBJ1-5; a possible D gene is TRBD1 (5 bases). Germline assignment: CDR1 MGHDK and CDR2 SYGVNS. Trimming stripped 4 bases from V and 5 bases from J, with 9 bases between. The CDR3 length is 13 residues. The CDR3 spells CASSAQTDQPQHF. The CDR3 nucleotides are TGTGCCAGCAGTGCGCAGACAGATCAGCCCCAGCATTTT.

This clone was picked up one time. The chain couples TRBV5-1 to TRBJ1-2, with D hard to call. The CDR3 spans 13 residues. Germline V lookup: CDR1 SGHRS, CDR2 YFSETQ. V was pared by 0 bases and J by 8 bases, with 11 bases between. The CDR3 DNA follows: TGCGCCAGCAGCTTGGATCCCCAAGGCGGCTACACCTTC. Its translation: CASSLDPQGGYTF.

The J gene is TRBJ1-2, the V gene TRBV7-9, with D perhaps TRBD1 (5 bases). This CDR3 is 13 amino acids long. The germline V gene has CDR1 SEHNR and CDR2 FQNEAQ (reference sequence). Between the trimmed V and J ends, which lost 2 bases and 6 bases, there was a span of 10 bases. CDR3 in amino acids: CASSLRDVDGYTF. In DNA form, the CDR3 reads TGTGCCAGCAGCTTACGGGACGTAGATGGCTACACCTTC. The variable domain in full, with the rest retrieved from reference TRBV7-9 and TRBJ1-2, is DTGVSQNPRHKITKRGQNVTFRCDPISEHNRLYWYRQTLGQGPEFLTYFQNEAQLEKSRLLSDRFSAERPKGSFSTLEIQRTEQGDSAMYLCASSLRDVDGYTFGSGTRLTVV.

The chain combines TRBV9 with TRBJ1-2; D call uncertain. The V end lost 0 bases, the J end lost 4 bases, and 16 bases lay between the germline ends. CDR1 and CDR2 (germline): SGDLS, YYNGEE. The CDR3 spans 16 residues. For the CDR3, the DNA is TGTGCCAGCAGCGTAGCCTCGCGGGAAAGAGGCTATGGCTACACCTTC. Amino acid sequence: CASSVASRERGYGYTF.

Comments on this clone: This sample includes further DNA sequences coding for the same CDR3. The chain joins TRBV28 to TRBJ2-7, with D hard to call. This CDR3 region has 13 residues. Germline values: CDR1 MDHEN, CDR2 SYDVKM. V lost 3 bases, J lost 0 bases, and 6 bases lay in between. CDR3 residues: CASSFSNSYEQYF. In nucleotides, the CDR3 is TGTGCCAGCAGTTTTAGTAACTCCTACGAGCAGTACTTC.

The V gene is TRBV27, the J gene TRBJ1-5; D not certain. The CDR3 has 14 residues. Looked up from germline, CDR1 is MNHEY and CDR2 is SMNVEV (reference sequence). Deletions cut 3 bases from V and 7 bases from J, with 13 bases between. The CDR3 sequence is CASSLEASRQPQHF. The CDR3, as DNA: TGTGCCAGCAGTTTGGAGGCTTCAAGGCAGCCCCAGCATTTT.

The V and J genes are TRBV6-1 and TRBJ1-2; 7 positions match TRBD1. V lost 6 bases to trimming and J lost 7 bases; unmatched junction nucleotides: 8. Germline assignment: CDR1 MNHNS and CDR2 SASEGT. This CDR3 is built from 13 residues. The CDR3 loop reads CASSKGQEIGYTF. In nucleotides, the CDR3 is TGTGCCAGCAGCAAAGGACAGGAAATTGGCTACACCTTC.

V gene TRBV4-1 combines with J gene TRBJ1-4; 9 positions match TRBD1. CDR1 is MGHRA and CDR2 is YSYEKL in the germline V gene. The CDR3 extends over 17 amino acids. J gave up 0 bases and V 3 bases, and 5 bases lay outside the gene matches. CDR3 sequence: CASSHTRDRATNEKLFF. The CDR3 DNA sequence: TGCGCCAGCAGCCATACGCGGGACAGGGCAACTAATGAAAAACTGTTTTTT.

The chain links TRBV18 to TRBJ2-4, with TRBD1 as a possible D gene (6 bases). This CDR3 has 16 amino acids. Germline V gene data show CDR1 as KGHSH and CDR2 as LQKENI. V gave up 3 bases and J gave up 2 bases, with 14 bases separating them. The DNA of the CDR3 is TGTGCCAGCTCACCCCTCGCGAGGGACACCAAAAACATTCAGTACTTC. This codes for CASSPLARDTKNIQYF. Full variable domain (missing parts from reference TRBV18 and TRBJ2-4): NAGVMQNPRHLVRRRGQEARLRCSPMKGHSHVYWYRQLPEEGLKFMVYLQKENIIDESGMPKERFSAEFPKEGPSILRIQQVVRGDSAAYFCASSPLARDTKNIQYFGAGTRLSVL.

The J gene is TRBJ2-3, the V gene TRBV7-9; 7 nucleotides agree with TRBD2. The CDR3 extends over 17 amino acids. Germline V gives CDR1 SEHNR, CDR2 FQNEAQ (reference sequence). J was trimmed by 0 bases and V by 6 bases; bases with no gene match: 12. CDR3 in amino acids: CASRATGTKKSTDTQYF. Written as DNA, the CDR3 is TGTGCCAGCAGGGCGACCGGGACTAAAAAAAGCACAGATACGCAGTATTTT.

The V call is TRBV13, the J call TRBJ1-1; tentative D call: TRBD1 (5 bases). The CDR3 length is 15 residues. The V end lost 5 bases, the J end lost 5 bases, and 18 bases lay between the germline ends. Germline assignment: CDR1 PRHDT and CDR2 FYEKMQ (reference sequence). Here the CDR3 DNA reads TGTGCCAGCAGCCCCCTCGGTGGGGCAATTACTGAAGCTTTCTTT. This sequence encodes CASSPLGGAITEAFF.

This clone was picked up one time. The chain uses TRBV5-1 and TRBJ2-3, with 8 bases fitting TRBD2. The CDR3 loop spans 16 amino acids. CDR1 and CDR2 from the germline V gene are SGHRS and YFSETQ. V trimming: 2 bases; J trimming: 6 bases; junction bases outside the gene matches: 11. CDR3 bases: TGCGCCAGCAGCTTTCAGTTCGGTAGCGGGGCGGATACGCAGTATTTT. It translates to CASSFQFGSGADTQYF.

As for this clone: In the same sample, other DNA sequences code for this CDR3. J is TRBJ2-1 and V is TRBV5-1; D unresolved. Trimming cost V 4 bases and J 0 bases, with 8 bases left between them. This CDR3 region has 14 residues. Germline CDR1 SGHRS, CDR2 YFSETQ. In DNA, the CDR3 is TGCGCCAGCAGCATCGGTAGCTCCTACAATGAGCAGTTCTTC. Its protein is CASSIGSSYNEQFF. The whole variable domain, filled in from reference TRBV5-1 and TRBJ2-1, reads KAGVTQTPRYLIKTRGQQVTLSCSPISGHRSVSWYQQTPGQGLQFLFEYFSETQRNKGNFPGRFSGRQFSNSRSEMNVSTLELGDSALYLCASSIGSSYNEQFFGPGTRLTVL.

This chain's CDR3 is CASSSRQGRTYEQYF. CDR3 in DNA: TGCGCCAGCAGCTCCCGACAGGGTAGGACCTACGAGCAGTACTTC. J is TRBJ2-7 and V is TRBV5-1, with 7 positions matching TRBD1. J lost 2 bases, V lost 3 bases, and 8 bases had no gene match. Germline V gene lookup returns CDR1 SGHRS and CDR2 YFSETQ. This CDR3 is 15 amino acids long.

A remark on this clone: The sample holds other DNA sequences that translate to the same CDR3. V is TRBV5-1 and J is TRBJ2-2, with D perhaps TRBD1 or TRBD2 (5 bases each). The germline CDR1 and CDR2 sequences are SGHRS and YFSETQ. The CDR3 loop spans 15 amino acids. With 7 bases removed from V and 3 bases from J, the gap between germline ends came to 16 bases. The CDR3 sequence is CASRLGLADTGELFF. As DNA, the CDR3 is TGCGCCAGCCGCCTGGGGCTAGCAGACACCGGGGAGCTGTTTTTT.

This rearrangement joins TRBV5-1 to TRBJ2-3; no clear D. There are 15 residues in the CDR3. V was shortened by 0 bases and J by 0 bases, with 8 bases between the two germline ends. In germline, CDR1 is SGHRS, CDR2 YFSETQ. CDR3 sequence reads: CASSLDRYSTDTQYF. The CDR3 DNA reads TGCGCCAGCAGCTTGGATAGGTATAGCACAGATACGCAGTATTTT.

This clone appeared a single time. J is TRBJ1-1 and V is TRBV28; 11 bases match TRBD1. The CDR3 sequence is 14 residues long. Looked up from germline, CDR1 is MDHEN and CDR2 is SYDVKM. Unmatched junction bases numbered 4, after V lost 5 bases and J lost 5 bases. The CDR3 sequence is CASSMDRGLTEAFF. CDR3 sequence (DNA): TGTGCCAGCAGTATGGACAGGGGGCTGACTGAAGCTTTCTTT.

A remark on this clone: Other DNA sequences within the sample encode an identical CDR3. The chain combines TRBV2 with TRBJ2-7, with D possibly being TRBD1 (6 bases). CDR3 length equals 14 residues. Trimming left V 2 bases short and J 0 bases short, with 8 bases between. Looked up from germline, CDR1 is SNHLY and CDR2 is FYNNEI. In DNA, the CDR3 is TGTGCCAGCAGTGAACAGGGGACCTCCTACGAGCAGTACTTC. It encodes CASSEQGTSYEQYF. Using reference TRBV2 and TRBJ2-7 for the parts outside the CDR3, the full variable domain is EPEVTQTPSHQVTQMGQEVILRCVPISNHLYFYWYRQILGQKVEFLVSFYNNEISEKSEIFDDQFSVERPDGSNFTLKIRSTKLEDSAMYFCASSEQGTSYEQYFGPGTRLTVT.

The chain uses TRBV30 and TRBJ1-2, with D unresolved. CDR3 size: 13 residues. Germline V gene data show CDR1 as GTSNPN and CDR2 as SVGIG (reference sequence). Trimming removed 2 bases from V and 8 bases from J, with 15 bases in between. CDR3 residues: CAWSLSTIGGYTF. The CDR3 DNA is TGTGCCTGGAGTCTGTCTACCATCGGGGGCTACACCTTC.

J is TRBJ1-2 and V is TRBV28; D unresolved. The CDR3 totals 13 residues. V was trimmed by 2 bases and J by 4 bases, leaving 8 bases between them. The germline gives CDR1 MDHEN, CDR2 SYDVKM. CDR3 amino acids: CASSLSSSYGYTF. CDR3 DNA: TGTGCCAGCAGTTTAAGTTCCAGCTATGGCTACACCTTC.